This record concerns one T cell receptor beta chain sequence. The antigen is not known. This record comes from a study of cytomegalovirus exposure and HLA in healthy donors. Study-wide findings and caveats: Later on, an analysis tied roughly 17,000 TCR beta sequences to HLA alleles at 0.05 false discovery rate. Across all donors, roughly uniform sequencing depth was an assumption of the presence/absence analyses. The majority of TCR sequences were rare, yet some public TCRs appeared in many donors.

The PCR made use of 60 Vbeta and 13 Jbeta primers. In the authors' workflow: Approximately 73 million unique TCR beta chains, 8.5 million to 14 million shared, were counted in a later analysis. Assay: immunoSEQ multiplex PCR; the TCRdb copy retains only in-frame clones and omits some. V, J and clone size are taken as reported in that table, and D and trimming were inferred from the DNA itself. The repertoire holds roughly 140,000 clones, with roughly 79% as singletons. The trim removed 6 bases at V and 7 bases at J, leaving 7 bases unmatched. Germline CDR1 is SGHDN and CDR2 is FVKESK. The CDR3 length is 13 residues.

Input material: PBMCs. This chain joins TRBV14 and TRBJ1-2; 8 bases are a match to TRBD1. This TCR derives from a woman in her sixties or seventies in good health and CMV-seropositive. The CDR3 region is CASRPTGVSGYTF. The CDR3 region has the DNA TGTGCCAGCAGACCGACAGGGGTCTCTGGCTACACCTTC.